This passage covers 12 T cell receptor beta chains from one sample sequenced in a study of blood T cell repertoires in COVID-19. Sequenced by immunoSEQ multiplex PCR; TCRdb stores in-frame clones only, minus some. The profile shows around 180,000 clones, around 80% of them singletons. Material: PBMCs or T cells enriched from blood (not recorded which). These TCRs come from a man aged 50 to 59 who had recovered from COVID-19.

Points on this clone: Other DNA sequences within the sample encode an identical CDR3. The chain joins TRBV7-3 to TRBJ1-1; 9 bases map to TRBD1. With V trimmed by 4 bases and J by 5 bases, 2 bases remained unmatched. Per germline, CDR1 SGHTA and CDR2 FQGTGA. This CDR3 has 13 amino acids. The CDR3 protein is CASSSGQGTEAFF. Here the CDR3 DNA reads TGTGCCAGCAGCTCAGGACAGGGGACTGAAGCTTTCTTT.

The chain combines TRBV6-5 with TRBJ1-3; no clear D. Germline V gives CDR1 MNHEY, CDR2 SVGAGI. Trimming stripped 5 bases from V and 4 bases from J, with 6 bases between. The CDR3 sequence is 12 residues long. CDR3 protein: CASSPRGNTIYF. The CDR3 DNA sequence: TGTGCCAGCAGTCCGAGGGGAAACACCATATATTTT.

This sequence joins TRBV4-3 and TRBJ1-2, with a weak D call TRBD1 (6 bases). Deletions cut 1 base from V and 5 bases from J, with 17 bases between. Germline V gene data show CDR1 as LGHNA and CDR2 as YSLEER. The CDR3 loop spans 16 amino acids. CDR3 residues: CASSQGGQGSWYGYTF. CDR3 nucleotide sequence: TGCGCCAGCAGCCAAGGGGGGCAGGGTTCATGGTATGGCTACACCTTC.

This sequence joins TRBV15 and TRBJ2-1; 9 bases align to TRBD1. Germline V CDR1 and CDR2: LNHNV, YYDKDF (reference sequence). With 1 base clipped from V and 6 bases from J, the junction kept 7 bases outside the gene matches. The CDR3 has 16 amino acids. The CDR3 nucleotides are TGTGCCACCAGCAGAGTAGGAGTGACAGGGGGCAATGAGCAGTTCTTC. This translates into CATSRVGVTGGNEQFF.

The chain is built from TRBV2 and TRBJ1-1, with no clear D. This CDR3 has 14 residues. Germline loops: CDR1 SNHLY, CDR2 FYNNEI. The V gene lost 7 bases and the J gene lost 4 bases, with 16 bases spanning the gap. The CDR3 DNA sequence: TGTGCCAGCAACTCCCGATTGTCCTCCACTGAAGCTTTCTTT. Translating gives CASNSRLSSTEAFF.

This clone was counted between two and nine times. The chain is built from TRBV21-1 and TRBJ2-1; TRBD2 is the table's D call, not checked against the DNA. TRBV21-1 is a recognized pseudogene. The CDR3 is 12 amino acids. In nucleotides, the CDR3 is TGTGCCAGCAGCCCCCGGGTCAATGAGCAGTTCTTC. Its translation is CASSPRVNEQFF.

The chain combines TRBV7-6 with TRBJ1-5, with 7 positions matching TRBD1. J was trimmed by 4 bases and V by 3 bases; bases with no gene match: 9. The germline V gene encodes CDR1 SGHVS and CDR2 FNYEAQ. The CDR3 is 16 amino acids. Here the CDR3 DNA reads TGTGCCAGCAGCTTGGAGACAGGGCGATCTAATCAGCCCCAGCATTTT. Its translation is CASSLETGRSNQPQHF.

V is TRBV19 and J is TRBJ2-2, with 10 positions matching TRBD1. Germline V gene sequence: CDR1 LNHDA, CDR2 SQIVND (reference sequence). V dropped 6 bases and J dropped 6; count of bases not matched to a gene: 16. The CDR3 totals 18 residues. In DNA form, the CDR3 reads TGTGCCAGTAGCATCATGTCCACCGGACAGGGGGTCGCCGGGGAGCTGTTTTTT. This codes for CASSIMSTGQGVAGELFF.

A few counts support this clone. The rearrangement uses TRBV28 and TRBJ1-2; the D is unclear. CDR3 size: 14 residues. The germline CDR1 and CDR2 sequences are MDHEN and SYDVKM. Trimming removed 3 bases at V and 7 bases at J, with 15 bases between. In DNA form, the CDR3 reads TGTGCCAGCAGTTTGGCGCAGGCGGGCTCTGGCTACACCTTC. Amino acid sequence: CASSLAQAGSGYTF.

The chain combines TRBV19 with TRBJ1-1; D remains ambiguous. The germline V gene has CDR1 LNHDA and CDR2 SQIVND (reference sequence). V lost 4 bases, J lost 0 bases, and 12 bases lay in between. The CDR3 runs to 15 residues. The CDR3 sequence: CASSTPNGMNTEAFF. Here the CDR3 DNA reads TGTGCCAGTAGTACCCCCAACGGGATGAACACTGAAGCTTTCTTT.

This chain uses TRBV7-9 with TRBJ2-7; maybe TRBD1 (6 bases). The CDR3 has 16 residues. V was trimmed by 4 bases and J by 0 bases, leaving 16 bases between them. Germline-derived CDR1 and CDR2 are SEHNR and FQNEAQ (reference sequence). This chain's CDR3 is CASSSTGHQSSYEQYF. CDR3 coding DNA: TGTGCCAGCAGCTCCACGGGACACCAAAGCTCCTACGAGCAGTACTTC.

This clone has just one count. The chain carries TRBV23-1 and TRBJ1-6; TRBD1 aligns across 10 bases. TRBV23-1 is sorted into the ORF group, with uncertain function. J lost 5 bases, V lost 3 bases, and 10 bases had no gene match. The CDR3 extends over 18 amino acids. In DNA form, the CDR3 reads TGCGCCAGCAGTCACCCCGCGACAGGGGGCGAGGATAATTCACCCCTCCACTTT. Translated: CASSHPATGGEDNSPLHF.